This entry lists 25 T cell receptor beta chains sequenced from one sample in a study of neurological immune-mediated disorders. TCRdb re-derived calls from the 5' RACE reads in MiXCR, one entry per CDR3 protein. This sample has 40,000 to 45,000 distinct CDR3 sequences, with about 6% found just once. The specimen sequenced was CD4+ T cells from blood. The receptors originated from a woman in her thirties or forties in good health.

In this sample, this clonotype turned up many times. J is TRBJ1-1 and V is TRBV18; D remains ambiguous. V lost 6 bases and J lost 5, with 13 bases in between. In germline, CDR1 is KGHSH, CDR2 LQKENI. This CDR3 comprises 13 residues. DNA of the CDR3: TGTGCCAGCTCCGAGGGCGTAGGTACTGAAGCTTTCTTT. This gives the protein CASSEGVGTEAFF.

This clonotype was found many times. The chain combines TRBV2 with TRBJ1-3, with TRBD1 matching 8 bases. V dropped 1 base and J dropped 7; count of bases not matched to a gene: 12. There are 17 residues in the CDR3. The germline V gene encodes CDR1 SNHLY and CDR2 FYNNEI. CDR3 sequence reads: CASSEGFVGTGGNTIYF. Here the CDR3 DNA reads TGTGCCAGCAGTGAAGGGTTTGTGGGGACAGGCGGTAACACCATATATTTT.

This clonotype has at least ten counts. The chain is built from TRBV27 and TRBJ2-7; D not certain. Germline CDR1 and CDR2: MNHEY and SMNVEV (reference sequence). The V end lost 5 bases, the J end lost 3 bases, and 11 bases lay between the germline ends. The CDR3 length is 13 residues. DNA for the CDR3: TGTGCCAGCAGTCCCCAGGCCAACTACGAGCAGTACTTC. Translating gives CASSPQANYEQYF.

This clonotype has a count of ten or more. The genes are TRBV5-5 and TRBJ2-1; no clear D gene. This CDR3 has 13 residues. Between the trimmed V and J ends, which lost 4 bases and 2 bases, there was a span of 7 bases. Germline V lookup: CDR1 SGHKS, CDR2 YYEKEE (reference sequence). The CDR3 DNA is TGTGCCAGCAGCGAGCGTACCTACAATGAGCAGTTCTTC. Protein sequence: CASSERTYNEQFF. The complete variable domain, with remaining parts taken from reference TRBV5-5 and TRBJ2-1, reads DAGVTQSPTHLIKTRGQQVTLRCSPISGHKSVSWYQQVLGQGPQFIFQYYEKEERGRGNFPDRFSARQFPNYSSELNVNALLLGDSALYLCASSERTYNEQFFGPGTRLTVL.

This chain joins TRBV5-1 and TRBJ2-1; D possibly corresponds to TRBD2 (5 bases). V was pared by 0 bases and J by 7 bases, with 14 bases between. Germline assignment: CDR1 SGHRS and CDR2 YFSETQ. CDR3 length: 15 amino acids. Here the CDR3 reads CASSLVVGAGNEQFF. The CDR3 DNA reads as TGCGCCAGCAGCTTGGTAGTCGGCGCGGGTAATGAGCAGTTCTTC.

This clonotype was seen ten or more times. V and J are TRBV20-1 and TRBJ2-2; no clear D gene. This CDR3 is built from 13 residues. The germline V and J ends were trimmed by 3 bases and 4 bases, with 9 bases remaining between them. CDR1 and CDR2 from the germline V gene are DFQATT and SNEGSKA (reference sequence). Here the CDR3 reads CSASAGGTGELFF. CDR3 nucleotides: TGCAGTGCTAGTGCCGGCGGCACCGGGGAGCTGTTTTTT.

At least ten counts were recorded for this clonotype. The chain carries TRBV5-6 and TRBJ1-4; no clear D gene. The germline V and J ends were trimmed by 4 bases and 8 bases, with 15 bases remaining between them. The germline V gene has CDR1 SGHDT and CDR2 YYEEEE. There are 14 residues in the CDR3. CDR3 DNA: TGTGCCAGCAGCCAACTCCGGTGGTCAGAAAAACTGTTTTTT. Protein product: CASSQLRWSEKLFF.

This clonotype was found many times. This chain connects TRBV20-1 to TRBJ2-3, with TRBD2 matching over 12 bases. CDR1 DFQATT and CDR2 SNEGSKA come from the germline V gene (reference sequence). The CDR3 contains 15 residues. The ends lost 0 bases at V and 6 bases at J; junction bases unmatched: 4. DNA of the CDR3: TGCAGTGCTAGAGATCCTAGCGGGAGGGGGGATACGCAGTATTTT. This codes for CSARDPSGRGDTQYF.

This clonotype was counted at least ten times. The chain is built from TRBV7-2 and TRBJ2-3; D possibly uses TRBD1 or TRBD2 (5 bases each). The CDR3 loop spans 16 amino acids. V shed 5 bases and J shed 6 bases, with 21 bases lying between them. Germline CDR1 and CDR2: SGHTA and FQGNSA. CDR3 loop: CASSPIVSSGRDTQYF. The CDR3 DNA reads as TGTGCCAGCAGCCCAATCGTTTCCTCGGGGCGGGATACGCAGTATTTT.

There are many counts of this clonotype. The chain has TRBV20-1 and TRBJ2-1; TRBD1 is a possible D gene (5 bases). Trimming stripped 6 bases from V and 10 bases from J, with 22 bases between. From germline, CDR1 is DFQATT and CDR2 SNEGSKA (reference sequence). There are 14 residues in the CDR3. CDR3 loop: CSARSPDSLWEQFF. The DNA for the CDR3 is TGCAGTGCCCGGAGTCCCGACAGTCTTTGGGAGCAGTTCTTC.

The sample holds many counts of this clonotype. The rearrangement links TRBV5-6 to TRBJ1-2; D call uncertain. Looked up from germline, CDR1 is SGHDT and CDR2 is YYEEEE. The ends were cut back, 0 bases at V and 9 bases at J, with 12 bases in the middle. The CDR3 loop spans 13 amino acids. The CDR3 reads CASSLGSLGSYTF. The CDR3 bases are TGTGCCAGCAGCTTGGGCAGCTTGGGAAGCTACACCTTC.

At least ten counts were recorded for this clonotype. The chain is built from TRBV25-1 and TRBJ2-5, with D possibly matching TRBD1 (6 bases). The CDR3 runs 10 residues. V dropped 10 bases and J dropped 4 bases, with 7 bases sitting between them. Germline lookup yields CDR1 MGHDK and CDR2 SYGVNS. The CDR3 here is CATRGETQYF. CDR3 coding DNA: TGTGCCACCAGGGGAGAGACCCAGTACTTC.

This clonotype was observed at least ten times. This chain links TRBV5-1 with TRBJ1-2; the D gene is possibly TRBD1 (5 bases). Germline V gene lookup returns CDR1 SGHRS and CDR2 YFSETQ. V lost 4 bases to trimming and J lost 4 bases, with 14 bases between them. CDR3 length: 14 residues. The CDR3 region has the DNA TGCGCCAGCAGCCCGGGGGGGAAACCCTATGGCTACACCTTC. This translates into CASSPGGKPYGYTF.

There are many counts of this clonotype. The chain couples TRBV7-8 to TRBJ2-3; no clear D. Looked up from germline, CDR1 is SGHVS and CDR2 is FQNEAQ. V lost 6 bases to trimming and J lost 3 bases, with 13 bases between them. The CDR3 length is 14 residues. The CDR3 DNA reads as TGTGCCAGCAGTCTAAGGCGCAGTACAGATACGCAGTATTTT. It codes for CASSLRRSTDTQYF. The entire variable domain, with the rest obtained from reference TRBV7-8 and TRBJ2-3, is as follows: GAGVSQSPRYKVAKRGQDVALRCDPISGHVSLFWYQQALGQGPEFLTYFQNEAQLDKSGLPSDRFFAERPEGSVSTLKIQRTQQEDSAVYLCASSLRRSTDTQYFGPGTRLTVL.

This clonotype was counted at least ten times. The rearrangement links TRBV5-6 to TRBJ2-7; 10 nucleotides agree with TRBD2. V gave up 0 bases and J gave up 1 base; unmatched junction bases: 4. The CDR3 spans 16 residues. Germline CDR1 reads SGHDT; CDR2 reads YYEEEE. In DNA form, the CDR3 reads TGTGCCAGCAGCTTGGGGACTAGCGGTAGATCCTACGAGCAGTACTTC. This encodes CASSLGTSGRSYEQYF.

This clonotype was picked up many times. The chain joins TRBV5-5 to TRBJ2-5; the D gene is possibly TRBD2 (5 bases). The CDR3 spans 17 residues. V shed 0 bases and J shed 1 base, with 16 bases lying between them. Germline CDR1 SGHKS, CDR2 YYEKEE (reference sequence). The CDR3 reads CASSLARTPRVQETQYF. DNA for the CDR3: TGTGCCAGCAGCTTGGCTCGGACCCCGAGGGTCCAAGAGACCCAGTACTTC.

There are many counts of this clonotype. The rearrangement joins TRBV5-1 to TRBJ1-1; D gene uncertain. The CDR3 consists of 14 residues. CDR1 and CDR2 from the germline V gene are SGHRS and YFSETQ. The ends were cut back, 0 bases at V and 1 base at J, with 7 bases in the middle. CDR3 amino acids: CASSLDPGNTEAFF. The CDR3 bases are TGCGCCAGCAGCTTGGATCCGGGGAACACTGAAGCTTTCTTT.

About this clonotype itself: The DNA is omitted, as the CDR3 cannot be located on it reliably, and the CDR3 follows TCRdb's listing. The chain employs TRBV5-1 and TRBJ2-5; the listed D gene, TRBD1, was not tested against the DNA. The CDR3 contains 23 residues when both ends are counted. The germline V gene has CDR1 SGHRS and CDR2 YFSETQ. The CDR3 region is CASSFYICSARGGGPQPGETQYF.

This clonotype was observed many times. The rearrangement uses TRBV20-1 and TRBJ1-1; maybe TRBD1 (5 bases). The CDR3 contains 12 residues. Germline CDR1 and CDR2: DFQATT and SNEGSKA (reference sequence). The ends were cut back, 4 bases at V and 4 bases at J, with 10 bases in the middle. CDR3 region: CSAIRGGTEAFF. The CDR3 region has the DNA TGCAGTGCTATTCGGGGGGGCACTGAAGCTTTCTTT.

In its sample, this clonotype was seen many times. The rearrangement links TRBV11-2 to TRBJ2-7, with 8 positions matching TRBD1. The germline gives CDR1 SGHAT, CDR2 FQNNGV. J was trimmed by 7 bases and V by 5 bases; bases with no gene match: 13. CDR3 length equals 15 residues. CDR3 sequence reads: CASSHRTGQSGEQYF. Written as DNA, the CDR3 is TGTGCCAGCAGCCACCGGACAGGGCAATCGGGGGAGCAGTACTTC.

The chain combines TRBV19 with TRBJ2-1; D not resolved. With 3 bases removed from V and 4 bases from J, the gap between germline ends came to 16 bases. The CDR3 length is 16 residues. Germline lookup yields CDR1 LNHDA and CDR2 SQIVND (reference sequence). This chain's CDR3 is CASSISLEGLYNEQFF. As DNA, the CDR3 is TGTGCCAGTAGTATCTCGCTAGAAGGTCTATACAATGAGCAGTTCTTC.

Ten or more counts support this clonotype. The chain couples TRBV12-3 or TRBV12-4 to TRBJ2-3; D unresolved. Between the trimmed V and J ends, which lost 1 base and 10 bases, there was a span of 6 bases. The CDR3 spans 11 residues. The CDR3 protein is CASSLGISQYF. The CDR3 DNA follows: TGTGCCAGCAGTTTAGGGATCTCGCAGTATTTT.

This clonotype was recorded at least ten times. V usage is TRBV5-1 and J usage is TRBJ2-2; TRBD1 aligns across 9 bases. Trimming removed 6 bases from V and 6 bases from J; junction bases left unmatched: 9. CDR1 SGHRS and CDR2 YFSETQ come from the germline V gene. The CDR3 loop spans 15 amino acids. The CDR3 coding sequence is TGCGCCAGCACCCCGGGACAGGGTATCCCCGGGGAGCTGTTTTTT. Translating gives CASTPGQGIPGELFF.

This clonotype was counted ten times or more. V usage is TRBV7-9 and J usage is TRBJ2-7, with unresolved D. Germline V lookup: CDR1 SEHNR, CDR2 FQNEAQ (reference sequence). There are 13 residues in the CDR3. Trimming took off 4 bases at V and 6 bases at J, with 13 bases between the two ends. The chain's CDR3 is CASSSSSTSEQYF. CDR3 DNA: TGTGCCAGCAGCTCTAGTAGCACGTCCGAGCAGTACTTC.

In this sample, this clonotype turned up many times. The chain uses TRBV29-1 and TRBJ2-5; 12 nucleotides match TRBD2. The V gene's germline CDR1 is SQVTM and CDR2 ANQGSEA. The CDR3 has 12 residues. With 6 bases clipped from V and 5 bases from J, the junction kept 1 base outside the gene matches. The CDR3 DNA sequence: TGCAGCGTCCTAGCGGGGGGGGAGACCCAGTACTTC. Translated: CSVLAGGETQYF.